The following is a T cell receptor beta chain sequence with its context. What it binds is not known. The data are from a study of T cell responses to AZD1222 COVID-19 vaccine. Study-wide results and caveats: Clonal diversity may have been underestimated, and the donors were mostly white British, with more females than males. Baseline seropositivity occurred in only 5 to 7 AZD1222 recipients.

The CDR3 length is 14 residues. V lost 5 bases to trimming and J lost 8 bases; unmatched junction nucleotides: 7. From germline, CDR1 is KGHDR and CDR2 SFDVKD. Data came from immunoSEQ multiplex PCR; TCRdb stores just in-frame clones and leaves some out. Here the sample spans some 140,000 clones, under 95% being singletons. The sequence was obtained from an adult in good health. The starting material was peripheral blood, obtained on day 0 of AZD1222 vaccination. This sequence joins TRBV24-1 and TRBJ2-1; 8 bases map to TRBD1. CDR3 sequence (DNA): TGTGCCACCAGTGTAGGACAGGGAATCGATGAGCAGTTCTTC. It codes for CATSVGQGIDEQFF.